The 30 T cell receptor beta chains given below trace back to one sample, sequenced in a study of shared clonotypes between healthy human individuals. Using immunoSEQ multiplex PCR, the repertoire was profiled, and TCRdb retains in-frame clones only, with some absent. Here the sample spans around 1 million clones, approximately 80% being singletons. Input material: memory CD4+ T cells sorted from blood. Noted subset: CD45RA-negative fraction. Receptor source: a man aged 18-30 years in good health.

This chain joins TRBV10-1 and TRBJ1-1; 10 bases match TRBD1. The germline V gene has CDR1 WNHNN and CDR2 SYGVQD (reference sequence). The CDR3 length is 13 residues. Losses at the gene ends were 6 bases for V and 4 bases for J; bases not matched to a gene: 2. The DNA of the CDR3 is TGCGCCAGCAGCAGGGACAGGGGCACTGAAGCTTTCTTT. Encoded protein: CASSRDRGTEAFF.

The chain couples TRBV5-4 to TRBJ2-2, with TRBD1 identical over 8 bases. Looked up from germline, CDR1 is SGHNT and CDR2 is YYREEE (reference sequence). Trimming took 3 bases from V and 0 from J; bases not matched to a gene: 10. The CDR3 is 18 amino acids. The CDR3 is CASSSLSWTGPNTGELFF. The DNA of the CDR3 is TGTGCCAGCAGCTCGCTATCGTGGACAGGGCCGAACACCGGGGAGCTGTTTTTT.

The genes are TRBV5-6 and TRBJ2-3, with D tentatively TRBD1 (6 bases). The CDR3 loop spans 16 amino acids. V dropped 0 bases and J dropped 0 bases, with 11 bases sitting between them. Germline lookup yields CDR1 SGHDT and CDR2 YYEEEE. In DNA, the CDR3 is TGTGCCAGCAGCTTGGGCGGCAGGGGTAGCACAGATACGCAGTATTTT. It codes for CASSLGGRGSTDTQYF. The full variable domain, completed using reference TRBV5-6 and TRBJ2-3, is DAGVTQSPTHLIKTRGQQVTLRCSPKSGHDTVSWYQQALGQGPQFIFQYYEEEERQRGNFPDRFSGHQFPNYSSELNVNALLLGDSALYLCASSLGGRGSTDTQYFGPGTRLTVL.

The chain employs TRBV28 and TRBJ1-2, with 10 bases lining up with TRBD1. Germline V lookup: CDR1 MDHEN, CDR2 SYDVKM. This CDR3 has 14 amino acids. V was clipped by 10 bases and J by 6 bases; unmatched bases: 11. The DNA of the CDR3 is TGTGCCACAAACCAGGACAGGGGGGAACATGGCTACACCTTC. This sequence encodes CATNQDRGEHGYTF.

The V call is TRBV6-6, the J call TRBJ2-4; perhaps D is TRBD1 or TRBD2 (5 bases each). The V end lost 2 bases, the J end lost 0 bases, and 11 bases lay between the germline ends. CDR1 is MNHNY, CDR2 SVGAGI, per germline (reference sequence). The CDR3 length is 16 residues. In DNA, the CDR3 is TGTGCCAGCAGTTACCCTGGGACCGCAGCCAAAAACATTCAGTACTTC. Encoded protein: CASSYPGTAAKNIQYF.

The chain links TRBV7-6 to TRBJ2-5; tentative D call: TRBD2 (6 bases). Germline loops: CDR1 SGHVS, CDR2 FNYEAQ. The V gene lost 5 bases and the J gene lost 5 bases, with 15 bases spanning the gap. The CDR3 is 14 amino acids. The CDR3 DNA reads as TGTGCCAGCAGCCTCGTCGGGAGCGTGGAGACCCAGTACTTC. Translating gives CASSLVGSVETQYF.

This clone is a singleton in its sample. This may be a read error, as it is one base from a much larger clone. Other DNA sequences of this sample code for an identical CDR3. The chain recombines TRBV7-2 with TRBJ2-3, with 12 bases aligning to TRBD2. The trim removed 5 bases at V and 5 bases at J, leaving 2 bases unmatched. The CDR3 runs 14 residues. CDR1 is SGHTA, CDR2 FQGNSA, per germline. The DNA for the CDR3 is TGTGCCAGCAGCCCGGGACTAGCGGGAGATACGCAGTATTTT. This codes for CASSPGLAGDTQYF.

As for this clone: Possible read error: a much larger clone is one base away. CDR3 in amino acids: CASSGQGKTGELFF. The CDR3, as DNA: TGTGCCAGCAGCGGACAGGGGAAGACCGGGGAGCTGTTTTTT. V is TRBV28 and J is TRBJ2-2; 9 nucleotides match TRBD1. The V gene's germline CDR1 is MDHEN and CDR2 SYDVKM. J lost 5 bases, V lost 6 bases, and 4 bases had no gene match. The CDR3 totals 14 residues. The full variable domain, with the rest looked up from reference TRBV28 and TRBJ2-2, is DVKVTQSSRYLVKRTGEKVFLECVQDMDHENMFWYRQDPGLGLRLIYFSYDVKMKEKGDIPEGYSVSREKKERFSLILESASTNQTSMYLCASSGQGKTGELFFGEGSRLTVL.

For this clone: This same CDR3 is encoded by further DNA sequences in the sample. This chain connects TRBV5-1 to TRBJ2-3; D uncertain. Trimming removed 8 bases at V and 1 base at J, with 5 bases between. The CDR3 length is 11 residues. Germline V gene lookup returns CDR1 SGHRS and CDR2 YFSETQ. The CDR3 loop reads CASEGTDTQYF. The DNA of the CDR3 is TGCGCCAGTGAAGGCACAGATACGCAGTATTTT.

The chain has TRBV2 and TRBJ2-3; 12 bases are a match to TRBD2. The CDR3 sequence is 16 residues long. Looked up from germline, CDR1 is SNHLY and CDR2 is FYNNEI. The V segment lost 5 bases and the J segment 0 bases; nucleotides outside the gene matches: 3. CDR3 protein: CASSFGLAGSTDTQYF. In nucleotides, the CDR3 is TGTGCCAGCAGTTTCGGACTAGCGGGGAGCACAGATACGCAGTATTTT.

This chain connects TRBV7-2 to TRBJ2-3; D possibly corresponds to TRBD2 (5 bases). The ends were cut back, 8 bases at V and 5 bases at J, with 8 bases in the middle. Per germline, CDR1 SGHTA and CDR2 FQGNSA. The CDR3 consists of 11 residues. CDR3 sequence reads: CASGGGDTQYF. CDR3 DNA sequence: TGTGCCAGCGGAGGAGGAGATACGCAGTATTTT.

The chain couples TRBV28 to TRBJ1-1; the D gene is possibly TRBD1 (5 bases). The CDR3 consists of 12 residues. The V end was cut by 6 bases, the J end by 8 bases, with 13 bases between. Looked up from germline, CDR1 is MDHEN and CDR2 is SYDVKM. The CDR3 DNA is TGTGCCAGCAGCGGGGGTCCGAGGGAAGCTTTCTTT. As protein: CASSGGPREAFF.

This clone was observed a single time. This chain joins TRBV7-2 and TRBJ2-3; D remains unclear. Germline lookup yields CDR1 SGHTA and CDR2 FQGNSA. Trimming pared 4 bases from V and 4 bases from J, leaving 18 bases between. The CDR3 sequence is 16 residues long. Here the CDR3 DNA reads TGTGCCAGCAGCTCCTTTAGTGAGGCGGAAGCAGATACGCAGTATTTT. The encoded protein is CASSSFSEAEADTQYF. The whole variable domain, remainder taken from reference TRBV7-2 and TRBJ2-3, is GAGVSQSPSNKVTEKGKDVELRCDPISGHTALYWYRQSLGQGLEFLIYFQGNSAPDKSGLPSDRFSAERTGGSVSTLTIQRTQQEDSAVYLCASSSFSEAEADTQYFGPGTRLTVL.

The V gene is TRBV25-1, the J gene TRBJ1-2; 7 bases are shared with TRBD1. CDR3 size: 15 residues. The V gene's germline CDR1 is MGHDK and CDR2 SYGVNS. With V trimmed by 2 bases and J by 7 bases, 10 bases remained unmatched. The CDR3 DNA sequence: TGTGCCAGCAGTGAACCTACCGACAGGGTCTCTGGCTACACCTTC. Translation: CASSEPTDRVSGYTF.

As regards this clone: The identical CDR3 is also encoded by other nucleotide sequences in the sample. The CDR3 region is CASSPGLNTEAFF. The CDR3 DNA follows: TGCGCCAGCAGCCCTGGTTTGAACACTGAAGCTTTCTTT. The rearrangement links TRBV5-1 to TRBJ1-1, with unresolved D. The CDR3 covers 13 residues. CDR1 and CDR2 (germline): SGHRS, YFSETQ. V lost 4 bases to trimming and J lost 0 bases, with 7 bases between them.

The chain has TRBV7-6 and TRBJ1-6; D is unclear. CDR3 length: 15 amino acids. Germline V gene sequence: CDR1 SGHVS, CDR2 FNYEAQ. Trimming stripped 5 bases from V and 0 bases from J, with 8 bases between. CDR3 sequence: CASSVLGSYNSPLHF. The CDR3, as DNA: TGTGCCAGCAGCGTACTCGGCTCCTATAATTCACCCCTCCACTTT. The full variable domain, with the rest looked up from reference TRBV7-6 and TRBJ1-6, is GAGVSQSPRYKVTKRGQDVALRCDPISGHVSLYWYRQALGQGPEFLTYFNYEAQQDKSGLPNDRFSAERPEGSISTLTIQRTEQRDSAMYRCASSVLGSYNSPLHFGNGTRLTVT.

There are a few counts of this clone. CDR3 nucleotide sequence: TGTGCCAGCAACGAGGGAGGAGTGAACACTGAAGCTTTCTTT. Residues: CASNEGGVNTEAFF. V usage is TRBV28 and J usage is TRBJ1-1; the D is unclear. Per the germline V gene, CDR1 is MDHEN and CDR2 is SYDVKM. The CDR3 is made up of 14 amino acids. The germline V and J ends were trimmed by 7 bases and 0 bases, with 12 bases remaining between them.

The CDR3 reads CASSRESGEQFF. For the CDR3, the DNA is TGCGCCAGCAGCCGAGAAAGCGGTGAGCAGTTCTTC. The V gene is TRBV4-3, the J gene TRBJ2-1, with D possibly being TRBD2 (5 bases). Germline CDR1 LGHNA, CDR2 YSLEER. This CDR3 region has 12 residues. Trimming removed 4 bases at V and 9 bases at J, with 10 bases between.

The table lists this clone with a count of one. The chain employs TRBV2 and TRBJ1-3, with no clear D. From germline, CDR1 is SNHLY and CDR2 FYNNEI. This CDR3 has 11 amino acids. V gave up 3 bases and J gave up 12 bases, with 9 bases separating them. CDR3 sequence: CASSELGIIYF. CDR3 DNA sequence: TGTGCCAGCAGTGAGCTGGGCATCATATATTTT.

The rearrangement joins TRBV5-1 to TRBJ1-2; TRBD1 matches 10 bases. V shed 4 bases, J shed 5 bases, and the junction held 2 bases outside the gene matches. This CDR3 has 13 amino acids. CDR1 and CDR2 from the germline V gene are SGHRS and YFSETQ. CDR3 sequence reads: CASSGTGEYGYTF. CDR3 nucleotides: TGCGCCAGCAGCGGGACAGGGGAATATGGCTACACCTTC.

The rearrangement links TRBV10-3 to TRBJ2-3, with TRBD2 matching over 11 bases. J lost 5 bases, V lost 5 bases, and 3 bases had no gene match. The germline V gene encodes CDR1 ENHRY and CDR2 SYGVKD. The CDR3 totals 14 residues. The CDR3 spells CAISIAGGRDTQYF. The CDR3 bases are TGTGCCATCAGTATAGCGGGAGGGCGAGATACGCAGTATTTT.

This clone turned up a few times. The sample holds other DNA sequences that translate to the same CDR3. The V call is TRBV7-4, the J call TRBJ2-5; D might be TRBD1 or TRBD2, each matching 5 bases. CDR3 length: 14 amino acids. The V gene lost 1 base and the J gene lost 4 bases, with 10 bases spanning the gap. The germline V gene has CDR1 SGHVT and CDR2 SQSDAQ. The DNA of the CDR3 is TGTGCCAGCAGCTTAGGAGGGGTAAGAGAGACCCAGTACTTC. Protein sequence: CASSLGGVRETQYF.

The V gene is TRBV6-5, the J gene TRBJ1-6; no clear D gene. V was cut by 6 bases and J by 9 bases, with 15 bases left in between. Germline assignment: CDR1 MNHEY and CDR2 SVGAGI. The CDR3 runs to 14 residues. This CDR3 reads CASRWGAGGSPLHF. DNA of the CDR3: TGTGCCAGCAGATGGGGAGCGGGAGGTTCACCCCTCCACTTT.

The rearrangement joins TRBV27 to TRBJ2-7; 7 bases line up with TRBD1. Per germline, CDR1 MNHEY and CDR2 SMNVEV (reference sequence). The CDR3 spans 15 residues. V dropped 6 bases and J dropped 2; count of bases not matched to a gene: 10. For the CDR3, the DNA is TGTGCCAGCAGGATAAGGACAGGTCAGCCCTACGAGCAGTACTTC. This encodes CASRIRTGQPYEQYF.

The chain carries TRBV6-6 and TRBJ1-3; D is undetermined. This CDR3 comprises 13 residues. Trimming took 2 bases from V and 6 from J, leaving 8 bases between them. CDR1 and CDR2 from the germline V gene are MNHNY and SVGAGI (reference sequence). DNA for the CDR3: TGTGCCAGCAGTTACGGGCAGGCAAACACCATATATTTT. Translating it yields CASSYGQANTIYF.

The rearrangement joins TRBV5-6 to TRBJ2-2; TRBD1 matches at 10 bases. The CDR3 is 15 amino acids. V shed 7 bases and J 4 bases; nucleotides not matched to a gene: 7. CDR1 and CDR2 from the germline V gene are SGHDT and YYEEEE. CDR3 loop: CASAGRTGGTGELFF. DNA for the CDR3: TGTGCCAGCGCCGGGAGGACAGGGGGCACCGGGGAGCTGTTTTTT.

The V call is TRBV5-6, the J call TRBJ2-7, with D possibly matching TRBD2 (6 bases). Germline V lookup: CDR1 SGHDT, CDR2 YYEEEE. V was shortened by 2 bases and J by 3 bases, with 12 bases between the two germline ends. The length of the CDR3 is 14 residues. The CDR3 spells CASSFSGRGYEQYF. The CDR3 DNA follows: TGTGCCAGCAGCTTTAGCGGTAGGGGCTACGAGCAGTACTTC. Full variable domain (missing parts from reference TRBV5-6 and TRBJ2-7): DAGVTQSPTHLIKTRGQQVTLRCSPKSGHDTVSWYQQALGQGPQFIFQYYEEEERQRGNFPDRFSGHQFPNYSSELNVNALLLGDSALYLCASSFSGRGYEQYFGPGTRLTVT.

There are a few counts of this clone. This rearrangement joins TRBV2 to TRBJ2-5; 11 bases are shared with TRBD2. The CDR3 runs to 13 residues. Trimming removed 8 bases from V and 7 bases from J; junction bases left unmatched: 6. Germline lookup yields CDR1 SNHLY and CDR2 FYNNEI. The CDR3 nucleotides are TGTGCCAGCTCTAGCGGGGGGTCTGGGACCCAGTACTTC. Translation gives CASSSGGSGTQYF.

About this clone itself: This CDR3 is also generated by other DNA sequences in the sample. V and J are TRBV5-5 and TRBJ2-7, with 7 nucleotides matching TRBD1. The V and J ends lost 4 bases and 3 bases, in that order; junction bases with no gene match: 4. The V gene's germline CDR1 is SGHKS and CDR2 YYEKEE (reference sequence). This CDR3 is built from 13 residues. As DNA, the CDR3 is TGTGCCAGCAGCAGACAGGGCGGCTACGAGCAGTACTTC. Translated, it gives CASSRQGGYEQYF.

V and J are TRBV30 and TRBJ1-2, with TRBD1 matching over 12 bases. Trimming took 3 bases from V and 10 from J; bases not matched to a gene: 6. Germline V gene sequence: CDR1 GTSNPN, CDR2 SVGIG (reference sequence). The CDR3 consists of 13 residues. Here the CDR3 DNA reads TGTGCCTGGAGGGCGGGACAGGGGGCTCCCTACACCTTC. Amino acids: CAWRAGQGAPYTF.